These 15 T cell receptor beta chains were sequenced from one sample in a study of technical replicates of blood from several donors (TCRdb year 2017). The library was made by the immunoSEQ multiplex PCR assay. TCRdb stores this immuneACCESS table with in-frame sequences only. Part of the clones is absent; in the studies checked, under half of the shortfall reflects unresolved V genes, and no reason is known for the rest. Across this sample there are roughly 81,000 clones, with around 97% seen only once. 0.15% to 0.2% of the sample goes to the ten largest clones. Sequences were obtained from T cells isolated from PBMCs. The receptors shown here come from a human donor in good health.

This rearrangement joins TRBV11-3 to TRBJ2-2; D might be TRBD1 (6 bases). Germline-derived CDR1 and CDR2 are SGHNT and YENEEA. Trimming pared 8 bases from V and 7 bases from J, leaving 17 bases between. This CDR3 has 14 amino acids. The CDR3 coding sequence is TGTGCCAGCCACCAGGCAGGGGAGAACGGGGAGCTGTTTTTT. The encoded protein is CASHQAGENGELFF.

The chain has TRBV6-5 and TRBJ2-1; 14 nucleotides line up with TRBD2. J was trimmed by 9 bases and V by 6 bases; bases with no gene match: 4. The CDR3 covers 14 residues. Germline loops: CDR1 MNHEY, CDR2 SVGAGI. CDR3 sequence: CASSRLAGGVEQFF. The DNA for the CDR3 is TGTGCCAGCAGCCGACTAGCGGGAGGGGTTGAGCAGTTCTTC.

The genes are TRBV13 and TRBJ2-1; 8 nucleotides agree with TRBD2. The CDR3 has 13 amino acids. The ends lost 7 bases at V and 6 bases at J; junction bases unmatched: 5. The V gene's germline CDR1 is PRHDT and CDR2 FYEKMQ (reference sequence). CDR3 region: CASNSGIGNEQFF. The CDR3 DNA is TGTGCCAGCAATAGCGGGATCGGCAATGAGCAGTTCTTC.

The genes are TRBV21-1 and TRBJ1-2; the table assigns TRBD1, which was not confirmed against the DNA. TRBV21-1 represents a pseudogene. The CDR3 is 15 amino acids. The CDR3 DNA reads as TGTGCCAGCAGCAAGTCACAGGGGGCTTTCTATGGCTACACCTTC. Protein product: CASSKSQGAFYGYTF.

The J gene is TRBJ2-7, the V gene TRBV5-1; TRBD2 might be the D (6 bases). This CDR3 region has 17 residues. CDR1 and CDR2 (germline): SGHRS, YFSETQ. V was pared by 0 bases and J by 5 bases, with 21 bases between. CDR3 DNA: TGCGCCAGCAGCTTGGGCCCCCCGGGACTTAAAGAGGACGAGCAGTACTTC. Its translation is CASSLGPPGLKEDEQYF. The full variable domain, with the rest looked up from reference TRBV5-1 and TRBJ2-7, is KAGVTQTPRYLIKTRGQQVTLSCSPISGHRSVSWYQQTPGQGLQFLFEYFSETQRNKGNFPGRFSGRQFSNSRSEMNVSTLELGDSALYLCASSLGPPGLKEDEQYFGPGTRLTVT.

The rearrangement links TRBV30 to TRBJ1-6, with 7 bases lining up with TRBD1. V gave up 4 bases and J gave up 10 bases; unmatched junction bases: 7. Germline assignment: CDR1 GTSNPN and CDR2 SVGIG (reference sequence). This CDR3 spans 13 amino acids. The CDR3 DNA is TGTGCCTGGACGGGACAGACTTTATCACCCCTCCACTTT. This translates into CAWTGQTLSPLHF.

V gene TRBV11-3 combines with J gene TRBJ2-5, with 7 positions matching TRBD2. Germline assignment: CDR1 SGHNT and CDR2 YENEEA. Trimming at V came to 3 bases and at J to 2 bases, leaving 6 bases not matched to a gene. This CDR3 is built from 15 residues. The CDR3 sequence: CASSFQLAAQETQYF. CDR3 DNA sequence: TGTGCCAGCAGCTTCCAGCTAGCGGCACAAGAGACCCAGTACTTC.

The V call is TRBV11-2, the J call TRBJ1-3; the match to TRBD1 covers 8 bases. After removal of 5 bases from V and 4 bases from J, the junction contained 7 bases not matched to a gene. The CDR3 extends over 15 amino acids. Per the germline V gene, CDR1 is SGHAT and CDR2 is FQNNGV. The CDR3 nucleotides are TGTGCCAGCAGCCAGGGCCAGGGGGCGGGAAACACCATATATTTT. Translation gives CASSQGQGAGNTIYF.

The J gene is TRBJ2-7, the V gene TRBV30, with D perhaps matching TRBD2 (5 bases). Per the germline V gene, CDR1 is GTSNPN and CDR2 is SVGIG (reference sequence). This CDR3 has 14 amino acids. V was cut by 1 base and J by 6 bases, with 16 bases left in between. The CDR3 nucleotides read TGTGCCTGGAGTGGGAGGAGGTTCCGAGGCGAGCAGTACTTC. Protein product: CAWSGRRFRGEQYF.

This clone has a single count. The chain joins TRBV11-2 to TRBJ2-1, with D possibly being TRBD1 (6 bases). Germline assignment: CDR1 SGHAT and CDR2 FQNNGV. This CDR3 comprises 16 residues. The V end lost 6 bases, the J end lost 2 bases, and 17 bases lay between the germline ends. As DNA, the CDR3 is TGTGCCAGCAGATCCATACAGGGATCTACCTACAATGAGCAGTTCTTC. Protein: CASRSIQGSTYNEQFF.

The chain combines TRBV14 with TRBJ2-7; maybe TRBD1 (6 bases). Deletions cut 5 bases from V and 0 bases from J, with 8 bases between. The germline gives CDR1 SGHDN, CDR2 FVKESK. The CDR3 spans 13 residues. CDR3 protein: CASSTGNSYEQYF. CDR3 bases: TGTGCCAGCAGCACAGGGAACTCCTACGAGCAGTACTTC.

The V and J genes are TRBV7-9 and TRBJ1-3; TRBD1 aligns across 9 bases. The J segment lost 8 bases and the V segment lost 6 bases, leaving 8 bases of the junction unmatched. Germline values: CDR1 SEHNR, CDR2 FQNEAQ (reference sequence). The CDR3 consists of 14 residues. The CDR3 spells CASSRQGGEDTIYF. CDR3 DNA: TGTGCCAGCAGTCGACAGGGGGGTGAAGACACCATATATTTT. Full variable domain (outside the CDR3, taken from reference TRBV7-9 and TRBJ1-3): DTGVSQNPRHKITKRGQNVTFRCDPISEHNRLYWYRQTLGQGPEFLTYFQNEAQLEKSRLLSDRFSAERPKGSFSTLEIQRTEQGDSAMYLCASSRQGGEDTIYFGEGSWLTVV.

This chain's CDR3 is CAATKGTASYGYTF. For the CDR3, the DNA is TGTGCCGCAACAAAAGGGACAGCGTCCTATGGCTACACCTTC. The chain joins TRBV6-1 to TRBJ1-2; 7 bases map to TRBD1. The germline CDR1 and CDR2 sequences are MNHNS and SASEGT. The CDR3 has 14 amino acids. Unmatched junction bases numbered 13, after V lost 11 bases and J lost 4 bases.

V usage is TRBV5-8 and J usage is TRBJ2-7; 8 bases fit TRBD2. Trimming cost V 1 base and J 3 bases; bases outside gene matches: 9. The CDR3 sequence is 16 residues long. The germline V gene has CDR1 SGHTS and CDR2 YDEGEE. As DNA, the CDR3 is TGTGCCAGCAGCTTGTGGGTTAGCGGGGTACACTACGAGCAGTACTTC. It translates to CASSLWVSGVHYEQYF.

This chain joins TRBV10-2 and TRBJ2-1, with TRBD1 matching 9 bases. Trimming took 6 bases from V and 8 from J; bases not matched to a gene: 5. The CDR3 consists of 13 residues. Germline lookup yields CDR1 WSHSY and CDR2 SAAADI. CDR3 sequence reads: CASSDRGWHEQFF. DNA for the CDR3: TGCGCCAGCAGCGACAGGGGGTGGCATGAGCAGTTCTTC.